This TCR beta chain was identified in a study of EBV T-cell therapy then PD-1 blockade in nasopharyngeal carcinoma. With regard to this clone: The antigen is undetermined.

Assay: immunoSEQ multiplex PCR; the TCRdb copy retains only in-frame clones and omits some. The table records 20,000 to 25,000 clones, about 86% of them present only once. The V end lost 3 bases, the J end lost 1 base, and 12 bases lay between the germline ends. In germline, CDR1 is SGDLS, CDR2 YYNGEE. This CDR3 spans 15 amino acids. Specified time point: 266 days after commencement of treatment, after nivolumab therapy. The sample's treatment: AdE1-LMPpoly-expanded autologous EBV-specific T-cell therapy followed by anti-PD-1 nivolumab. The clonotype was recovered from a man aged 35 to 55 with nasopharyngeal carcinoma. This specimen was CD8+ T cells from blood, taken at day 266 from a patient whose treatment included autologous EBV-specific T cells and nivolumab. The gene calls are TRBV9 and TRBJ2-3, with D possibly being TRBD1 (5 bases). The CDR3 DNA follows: TGTGCCAGCAGCGCACCTATAGGGGGCACAGATACGCAGTATTTT. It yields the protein CASSAPIGGTDTQYF.